This T cell receptor (beta chain) came from a study of CD8+ T cells in alopecia areata. Study-wide background: The tofacitinib course ran for 6 to 18 months and was followed by 6 months off drug. The study, taken as a whole, reports: Tofacitinib significantly decreased scalp clonality and expanded CD8+ clones among top 100. Many expanded lesional clones persisted in scalp and blood during tofacitinib. Scalp data also include sequences from resident alphabeta T cells of normal skin.

Regarding treatment: oral pan-JAK inhibitor, 5-10 mg twice daily. A remark on this clone: What it recognizes is unknown.

RNA was extracted and reverse transcribed into cDNA as the sequencing template. Method: immunoSEQ multiplex PCR; TCRdb's copy keeps in-frame clones and lacks some. This sample has some 200,000 clones; over 40% occur once, and the top ten carry approximately 2.9%. The sequence derives from a human donor with alopecia areata. The sample in question was CD4+ T cells sorted from blood, obtained at approximately week 36, from a patient treated with tofacitinib.

CDR3 nucleotides: TGTGCCAGCAGCATAGGGACTAGGGTGGAAGAGACCCAGTACTTC. This translates into CASSIGTRVEETQYF. The V call is TRBV7-2, the J call TRBJ2-5; 8 nucleotides agree with TRBD2. V lost 5 bases to trimming and J lost 3 bases; unmatched junction nucleotides: 8. Germline-derived CDR1 and CDR2 are SGHTA and FQGNSA. The length of the CDR3 is 15 residues.